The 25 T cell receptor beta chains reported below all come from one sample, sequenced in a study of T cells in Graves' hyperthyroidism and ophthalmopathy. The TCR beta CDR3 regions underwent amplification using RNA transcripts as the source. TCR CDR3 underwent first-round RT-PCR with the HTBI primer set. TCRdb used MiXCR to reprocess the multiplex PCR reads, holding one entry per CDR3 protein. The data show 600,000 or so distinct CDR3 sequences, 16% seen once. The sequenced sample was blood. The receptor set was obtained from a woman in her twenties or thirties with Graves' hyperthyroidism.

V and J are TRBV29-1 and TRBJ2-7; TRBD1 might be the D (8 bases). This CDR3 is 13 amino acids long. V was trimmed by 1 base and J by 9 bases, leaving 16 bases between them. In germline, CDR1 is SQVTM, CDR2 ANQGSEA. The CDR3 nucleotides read TGCAGCGTTGAAGCCCCGACAGGGGAGGGGCAGTACTTC. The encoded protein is CSVEAPTGEGQYF.

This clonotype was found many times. As DNA, the CDR3 is TGCAGCGTTGGACGGCGGGGGGTCCCCTACAATGAGCAGTTCTTC. Its translation is CSVGRRGVPYNEQFF. J is TRBJ2-1 and V is TRBV29-1, with 8 bases matching TRBD2. The CDR3 runs to 15 residues. The germline gives CDR1 SQVTM, CDR2 ANQGSEA. V gave up 4 bases and J gave up 2 bases; unmatched junction bases: 7.

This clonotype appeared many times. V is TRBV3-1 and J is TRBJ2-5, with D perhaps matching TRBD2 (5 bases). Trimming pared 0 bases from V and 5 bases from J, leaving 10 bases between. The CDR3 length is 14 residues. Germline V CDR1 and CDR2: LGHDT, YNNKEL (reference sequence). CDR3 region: CASSQETGEETQYF. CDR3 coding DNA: TGTGCCAGCAGCCAAGAAACCGGGGAGGAGACCCAGTACTTC.

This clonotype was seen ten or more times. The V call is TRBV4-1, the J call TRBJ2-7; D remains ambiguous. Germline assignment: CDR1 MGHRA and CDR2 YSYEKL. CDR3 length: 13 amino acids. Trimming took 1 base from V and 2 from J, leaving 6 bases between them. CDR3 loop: CASSQVVAYEQYF. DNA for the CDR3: TGCGCCAGCAGCCAAGTGGTAGCCTACGAGCAGTACTTC.

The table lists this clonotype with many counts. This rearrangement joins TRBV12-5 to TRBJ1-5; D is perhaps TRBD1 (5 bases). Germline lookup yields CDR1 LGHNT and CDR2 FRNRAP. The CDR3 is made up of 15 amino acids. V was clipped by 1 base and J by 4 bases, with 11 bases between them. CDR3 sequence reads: CASGLGRGGNQPQHF. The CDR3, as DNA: TGTGCTAGTGGTTTGGGAAGGGGAGGTAATCAGCCCCAGCATTTT.

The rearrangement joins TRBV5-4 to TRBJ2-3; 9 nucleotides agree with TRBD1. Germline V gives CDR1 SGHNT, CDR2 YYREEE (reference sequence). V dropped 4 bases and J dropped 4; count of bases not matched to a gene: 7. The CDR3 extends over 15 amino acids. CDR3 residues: CASSPLGQGADTQYF. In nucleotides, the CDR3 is TGTGCCAGCAGCCCCTTGGGACAGGGTGCAGATACGCAGTATTTT.

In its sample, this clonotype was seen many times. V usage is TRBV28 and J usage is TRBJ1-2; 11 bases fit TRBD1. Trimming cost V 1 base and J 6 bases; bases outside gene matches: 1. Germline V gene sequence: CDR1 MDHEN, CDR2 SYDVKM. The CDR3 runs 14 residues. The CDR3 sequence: CASSLSGQGDGYTF. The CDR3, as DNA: TGTGCCAGCAGTTTATCGGGACAGGGGGATGGCTACACCTTC.

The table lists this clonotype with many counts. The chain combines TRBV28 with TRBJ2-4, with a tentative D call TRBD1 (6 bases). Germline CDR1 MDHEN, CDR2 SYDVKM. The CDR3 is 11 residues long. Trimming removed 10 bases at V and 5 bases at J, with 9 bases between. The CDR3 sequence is CATAGENIQYF. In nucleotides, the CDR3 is TGTGCCACCGCAGGGGAAAACATTCAGTACTTC.

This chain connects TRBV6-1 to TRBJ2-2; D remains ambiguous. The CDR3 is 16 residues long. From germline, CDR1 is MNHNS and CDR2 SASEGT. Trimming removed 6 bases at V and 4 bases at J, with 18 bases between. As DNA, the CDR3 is TGTGCCAGCAGACTGACTTGGACGGGCACCACCGGGGAGCTGTTTTTT. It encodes CASRLTWTGTTGELFF.

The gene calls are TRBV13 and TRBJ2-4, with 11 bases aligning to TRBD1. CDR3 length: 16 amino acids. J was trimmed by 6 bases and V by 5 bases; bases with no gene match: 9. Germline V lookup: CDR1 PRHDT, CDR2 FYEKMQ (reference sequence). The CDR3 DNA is TGTGCCAGCAGCCACTGGGTGGGGACAGGGGGAAACATTCAGTACTTC. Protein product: CASSHWVGTGGNIQYF.

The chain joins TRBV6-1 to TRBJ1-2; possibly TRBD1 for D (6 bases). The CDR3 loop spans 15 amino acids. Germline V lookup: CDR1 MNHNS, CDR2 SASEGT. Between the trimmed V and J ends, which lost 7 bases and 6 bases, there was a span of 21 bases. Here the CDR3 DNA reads TGTGCCAGCATTTTCGGTGGAGGGGGGCTAAATGGCTACACCTTC. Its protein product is CASIFGGGGLNGYTF.

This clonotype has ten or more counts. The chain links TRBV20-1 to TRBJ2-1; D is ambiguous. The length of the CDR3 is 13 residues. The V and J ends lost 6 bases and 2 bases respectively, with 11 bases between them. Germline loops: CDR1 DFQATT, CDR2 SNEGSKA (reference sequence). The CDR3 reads CSAGGSTYNEQFF. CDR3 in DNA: TGCAGTGCGGGTGGTTCCACCTACAATGAGCAGTTCTTC.

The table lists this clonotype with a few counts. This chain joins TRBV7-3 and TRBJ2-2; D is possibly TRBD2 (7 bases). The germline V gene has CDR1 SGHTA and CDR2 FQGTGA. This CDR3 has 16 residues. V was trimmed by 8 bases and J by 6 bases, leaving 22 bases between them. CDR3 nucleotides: TGTGCCAGCGGGGACCGGGGGGCTCCCGACGCCGGGGAGCTGTTTTTT. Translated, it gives CASGDRGAPDAGELFF.

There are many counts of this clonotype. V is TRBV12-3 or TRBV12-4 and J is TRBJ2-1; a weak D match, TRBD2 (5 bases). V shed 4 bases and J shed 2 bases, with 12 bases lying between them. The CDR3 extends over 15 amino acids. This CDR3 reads CASSSHDYTYNEQFF. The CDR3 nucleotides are TGTGCCAGCAGTTCCCACGACTATACCTACAATGAGCAGTTCTTC.

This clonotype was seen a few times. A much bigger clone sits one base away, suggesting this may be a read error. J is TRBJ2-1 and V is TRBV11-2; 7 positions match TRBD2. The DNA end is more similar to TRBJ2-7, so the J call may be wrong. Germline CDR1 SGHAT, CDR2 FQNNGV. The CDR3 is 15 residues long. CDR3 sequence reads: CASGKKAGAYDEQYF. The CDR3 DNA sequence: TGTGCCAGCGGAAAAAAGGCGGGAGCTTACGATGAGCAGTACTTC.

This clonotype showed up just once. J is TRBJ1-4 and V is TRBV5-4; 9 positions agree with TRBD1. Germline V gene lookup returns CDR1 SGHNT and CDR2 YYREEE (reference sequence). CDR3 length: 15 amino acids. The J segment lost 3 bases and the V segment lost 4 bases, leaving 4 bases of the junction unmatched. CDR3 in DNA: TGTGCCAGCAGCCCGAGACAGGGGGCTAATGAAAAACTGTTTTTT. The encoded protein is CASSPRQGANEKLFF.

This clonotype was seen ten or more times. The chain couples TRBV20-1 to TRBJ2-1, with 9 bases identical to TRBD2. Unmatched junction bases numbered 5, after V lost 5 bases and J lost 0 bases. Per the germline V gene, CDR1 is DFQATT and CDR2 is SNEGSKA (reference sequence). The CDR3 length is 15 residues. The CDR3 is CSAGSGRRSYNEQFF. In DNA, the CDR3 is TGCAGTGCTGGTAGCGGGAGACGCTCCTACAATGAGCAGTTCTTC.

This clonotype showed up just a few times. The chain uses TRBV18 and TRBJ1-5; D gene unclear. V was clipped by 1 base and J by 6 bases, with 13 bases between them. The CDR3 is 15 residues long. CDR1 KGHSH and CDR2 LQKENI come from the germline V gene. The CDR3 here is CASSPLGEGSQPQHF. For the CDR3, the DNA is TGTGCCAGCTCACCACTGGGTGAGGGTAGTCAGCCCCAGCATTTT. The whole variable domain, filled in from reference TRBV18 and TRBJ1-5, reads NAGVMQNPRHLVRRRGQEARLRCSPMKGHSHVYWYRQLPEEGLKFMVYLQKENIIDESGMPKERFSAEFPKEGPSILRIQQVVRGDSAAYFCASSPLGEGSQPQHFGDGTRLSIL.

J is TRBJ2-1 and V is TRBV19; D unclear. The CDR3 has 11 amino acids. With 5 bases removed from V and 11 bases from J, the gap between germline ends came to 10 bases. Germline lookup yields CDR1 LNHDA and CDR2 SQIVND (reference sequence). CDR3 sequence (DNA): TGTGCCAGTAGTCGGTCGGCGCAGCAGTTCTTC. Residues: CASSRSAQQFF. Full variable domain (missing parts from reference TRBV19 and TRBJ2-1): DGGITQSPKYLFRKEGQNVTLSCEQNLNHDAMYWYRQDPGQGLRLIYYSQIVNDFQKGDIAEGYSVSREKKESFPLTVTSAQKNPTAFYLCASSRSAQQFFGPGTRLTVL.

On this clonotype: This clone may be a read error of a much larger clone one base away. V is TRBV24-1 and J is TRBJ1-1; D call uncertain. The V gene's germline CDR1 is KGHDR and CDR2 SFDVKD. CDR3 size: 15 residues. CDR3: CATSDSAGSPGEASF. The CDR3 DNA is TGTGCCACCAGTGATTCGGCTGGATCCCCCGGTGAAGCTTCCTTT.

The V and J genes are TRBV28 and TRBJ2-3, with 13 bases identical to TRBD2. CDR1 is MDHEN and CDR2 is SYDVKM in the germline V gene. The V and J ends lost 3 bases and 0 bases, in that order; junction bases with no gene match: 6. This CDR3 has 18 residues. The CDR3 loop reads CASSFTGLAGSSTDTQYF. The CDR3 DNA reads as TGTGCCAGCAGTTTTACGGGACTAGCGGGGTCTAGCACAGATACGCAGTATTTT.

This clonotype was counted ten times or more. The CDR3, as DNA: TGTGCCAGCAGCTTCGTCCCCGGTCCCCAAGAGACCCAGTACTTC. It translates to CASSFVPGPQETQYF. The chain recombines TRBV11-2 with TRBJ2-5; D is unresolved. The CDR3 contains 15 residues. Germline V gene data show CDR1 as SGHAT and CDR2 as FQNNGV. The V gene lost 3 bases and the J gene lost 1 base, with 12 bases spanning the gap.

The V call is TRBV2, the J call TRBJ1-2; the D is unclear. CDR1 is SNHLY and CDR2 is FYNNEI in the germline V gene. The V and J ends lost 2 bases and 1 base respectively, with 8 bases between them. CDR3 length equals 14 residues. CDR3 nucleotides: TGTGCCAGCAGTGAAAAACGGGGTAACTATGGCTACACCTTC. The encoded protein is CASSEKRGNYGYTF.

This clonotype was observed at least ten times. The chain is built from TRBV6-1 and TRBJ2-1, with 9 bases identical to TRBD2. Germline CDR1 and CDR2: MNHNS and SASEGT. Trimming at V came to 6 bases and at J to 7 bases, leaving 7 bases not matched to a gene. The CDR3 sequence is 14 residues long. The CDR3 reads CASRIAGEINEQFF. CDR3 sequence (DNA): TGTGCCAGCAGGATAGCGGGAGAGATTAATGAGCAGTTCTTC.

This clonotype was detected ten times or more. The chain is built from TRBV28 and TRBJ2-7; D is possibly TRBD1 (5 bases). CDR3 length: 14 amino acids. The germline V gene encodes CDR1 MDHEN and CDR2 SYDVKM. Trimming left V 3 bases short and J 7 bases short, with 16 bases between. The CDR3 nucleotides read TGTGCCAGCAGTTTGAAGTGGGGCACTTCGGAGCAGTACTTC. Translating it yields CASSLKWGTSEQYF.